This is a list of T cell receptor beta chains from one sample in a study of regulatory T cells in long-lasting Graves disease. TCRdb used MiXCR to reprocess the multiplex PCR reads, holding one entry per CDR3 protein. Here the sample spans about 330,000 distinct CDR3 sequences, 15% to 20% being singletons. The same sample was also used in a study of T cells in Graves' hyperthyroidism and ophthalmopathy.

The sample here was peripheral blood mononuclear cells (PBMCs), taken at new diagnosis, from a patient treated with antithyroid drugs. The origin of the receptors is a young woman with Graves disease. Each CDR3 is given with its conserved first and last residue. Fields, in order: J gene, V gene, CDR3 protein.

J gene: TRBJ2-2
V gene: TRBV10-1
CDR3 protein: CASILSWDTANTGELFF

J gene: TRBJ2-3
V gene: TRBV27
CDR3 protein: CASSFFADTQYF

J gene: TRBJ1-4
V gene: TRBV3-1
CDR3 protein: CASSRAVLNEKLFF

J gene: TRBJ2-5
V gene: TRBV7-7
CDR3 protein: CASSLRGQSGKETQYF

J gene: TRBJ1-4
V gene: TRBV5-4
CDR3 protein: CASSTRQGGTNEKLFF

J gene: TRBJ1-4
V gene: TRBV5-4
CDR3 protein: CASSFSESEKLFF

J gene: TRBJ1-1
V gene: TRBV30
CDR3 protein: CAWSWTGTLNTEAFF

J gene: -
V gene: TRBV12-3/TRBV12-4
CDR3 protein: CASSLGTGVNEQFF

J gene: TRBJ2-7
V gene: TRBV7-9
CDR3 protein: CASSLEGGTVYEQYF

J gene: TRBJ1-6
V gene: TRBV5-1
CDR3 protein: CASSLGQGESPLHF

J gene: -
V gene: TRBV18
CDR3 protein: CASSPRGNAETQYF

J gene: TRBJ2-7
V gene: TRBV20-1
CDR3 protein: CSARDRDSENGSGEQYF

J gene: TRBJ1-5
V gene: TRBV5-6
CDR3 protein: CASSHSLLGAYSNQPQHF

J gene: TRBJ2-1
V gene: TRBV6-2/TRBV6-3
CDR3 protein: CASSRGGSSYNEQFF

J gene: TRBJ2-1
V gene: TRBV6-5
CDR3 protein: CASSYTSGGSSYNEQFF

J gene: TRBJ2-3
V gene: TRBV18
CDR3 protein: CASSPDSGISTDTQYF

J gene: TRBJ1-1
V gene: TRBV19
CDR3 protein: CATSLQSQANTEAFF

J gene: TRBJ1-6
V gene: TRBV27
CDR3 protein: CASSTGGNSPLHF

J gene: TRBJ2-1
V gene: TRBV5-4
CDR3 protein: CASSAARVHNEQFF

J gene: TRBJ2-3
V gene: TRBV24-1
CDR3 protein: CATSDTSTDTQYF

J gene: TRBJ1-1
V gene: TRBV6-1
CDR3 protein: CASSGRRGAEAFF

J gene: TRBJ1-5
V gene: TRBV12-3/TRBV12-4
CDR3 protein: CASSYAGGYQPQHF

J gene: TRBJ2-1
V gene: TRBV7-9
CDR3 protein: CASSLPLMGEQFF

J gene: TRBJ2-3
V gene: TRBV3-1
CDR3 protein: CASSQTSGPTDTQYF

J gene: TRBJ2-7
V gene: TRBV2
CDR3 protein: CASSGTSGTSYEQYF

J gene: TRBJ2-3
V gene: TRBV27
CDR3 protein: CASSHGTSGDTQYF

J gene: TRBJ2-1
V gene: TRBV9
CDR3 protein: CASSASGTGMNEQFF

J gene: TRBJ1-2
V gene: TRBV6-1
CDR3 protein: CASRRTDRAHYGYTF

J gene: TRBJ2-7
V gene: TRBV5-4
CDR3 protein: CASSRRTSDPYEQYF

J gene: TRBJ1-2
V gene: TRBV20-1
CDR3 protein: CSASSFRGPLSTYGYTF

J gene: TRBJ2-3
V gene: TRBV14
CDR3 protein: CASSQTLADTQYF

J gene: TRBJ1-1
V gene: TRBV7-3
CDR3 protein: CASSSGQGRHTEAFF

J gene: TRBJ2-2
V gene: TRBV3-1
CDR3 protein: CASSQVGQGRTGELFF

J gene: TRBJ2-7
V gene: TRBV6-5
CDR3 protein: CASSYQRTSGLPYEQYF

J gene: TRBJ1-2
V gene: TRBV2
CDR3 protein: CASSEGGTAYGYTF

J gene: TRBJ2-3
V gene: TRBV29-1
CDR3 protein: CSVEDVDWRNTQYF

J gene: TRBJ1-2
V gene: TRBV30
CDR3 protein: CAGRWGIGGYTF